In this sample, the clone carrying this TCR beta chain turned up many times. Its antigen is undetermined. V shed 3 bases and J shed 4 bases, with 12 bases lying between them. Germline loops: CDR1 SGHRS, CDR2 YFSETQ. CDR3 length: 14 amino acids. Unique molecular identifiers were used in preparing the TCRbeta library. TCRdb passed the PCR reads through MiXCR, listing each CDR3 protein once. Among about 200,000 distinct CDR3 sequences listed, 5.5% to 7% were seen once. These data originate in a study of T-cell reconstitution after alpha-beta-depleted transplantation in children. Broader study findings: Several hundred rapidly expanded clones from non-depleted graft cells reportedly supplied alpha-beta T cells about two months post-transplant. High day-60 TCRbeta diversity in some patients came from surviving recipient T cells and thymic progenitors. Newly produced T cells mostly provided counts and TCRbeta diversity after one year, as hyperexpanded clones declined.

The chain couples TRBV5-1 to TRBJ2-3; no clear D gene. The TCR originated in a boy aged 2-9 years with acute lymphoblastic leukemia, due to receive a stem cell transplant. Sequenced here: PBMCs, sampled before TCRalphabeta/CD19-depleted stem cell transplant. CDR3 sequence (DNA): TGCGCCAGCAGCTCAGAAGGGTGGGCAGATACGCAGTATTTT. Protein: CASSSEGWADTQYF.